The 26 T cell receptor beta chains in this list originate from one sample, sequenced in a study of cytomegalovirus exposure and HLA in healthy donors. Vbeta (60) and Jbeta (13) primers were used in the PCR. This table comes from immunoSEQ multiplex PCR, and its TCRdb copy is limited to in-frame clones, with some not included. Among about 160,000 clones listed, approximately 82% were seen once. The sequencing input was PBMCs. The source is a male donor in good health and CMV-seronegative.

In DNA, the CDR3 is TGTGCCAGCAGCCTAACCCCCCGGGACAGGGGTCCCATCGTCTCTGGAAACACCATATATTTT. The encoded protein is CASSLTPRDRGPIVSGNTIYF. J is TRBJ1-3 and V is TRBV9, with TRBD1 matching over 10 bases. Per germline, CDR1 SGDLS and CDR2 YYNGEE. V was clipped by 4 bases and J by 0 bases; unmatched bases: 19. CDR3 length: 21 residues.

V usage is TRBV18 and J usage is TRBJ2-2; 9 bases are a match to TRBD1. The CDR3 runs to 15 residues. In germline, CDR1 is KGHSH, CDR2 LQKENI. J lost 4 bases, V lost 5 bases, and 5 bases had no gene match. The CDR3, as DNA: TGTGCCAGCTCAGGACAGGGGCCCATCACCGGGGAGCTGTTTTTT. It codes for CASSGQGPITGELFF.

The chain uses TRBV5-1 and TRBJ2-5; 9 bases agree with TRBD1. CDR3 size: 18 residues. Germline V gene lookup returns CDR1 SGHRS and CDR2 YFSETQ. J lost 5 bases, V lost 2 bases, and 16 bases had no gene match. CDR3 sequence reads: CASSFPVDPGQGAETQYF. For the CDR3, the DNA is TGCGCCAGCAGCTTCCCAGTCGATCCGGGACAGGGTGCGGAGACCCAGTACTTC. Filled out from reference TRBV5-1 and TRBJ2-5, the complete variable domain reads KAGVTQTPRYLIKTRGQQVTLSCSPISGHRSVSWYQQTPGQGLQFLFEYFSETQRNKGNFPGRFSGRQFSNSRSEMNVSTLELGDSALYLCASSFPVDPGQGAETQYFGPGTRLLVL.

This clone was counted a few times. The rearrangement uses TRBV9 and TRBJ2-1; TRBD2 matches 8 bases. The CDR3 loop spans 13 amino acids. Per the germline V gene, CDR1 is SGDLS and CDR2 is YYNGEE. Trimming cost V 5 bases and J 6 bases; bases outside gene matches: 4. The CDR3 here is CASRREGRNEQFF. CDR3 nucleotide sequence: TGTGCCAGCAGACGGGAGGGCCGCAATGAGCAGTTCTTC.

As regards this clone: Germline and junction disagree at one end, which may indicate a read error. CDR3 coding DNA: TGTTCCAGCAGCTTTGGGCAAAACACTGAAGCTTTCTTT. Protein product: CSSSFGQNTEAFF. The rearrangement links TRBV7-9 to TRBJ1-1; no clear D gene. The CDR3 spans 13 residues. Germline V gives CDR1 SEHNR, CDR2 FQNEAQ (reference sequence).

This clone was seen once. The CDR3 nucleotides read TGTGCCAGCAGCTTAGGCACAGACCGAATGGGAGCTGAAGCTTTCTTT. Encoded protein: CASSLGTDRMGAEAFF. This chain connects TRBV7-2 to TRBJ1-1; D unclear. The V gene lost 1 base and the J gene lost 6 bases, with 18 bases spanning the gap. Looked up from germline, CDR1 is SGHTA and CDR2 is FQGNSA. The length of the CDR3 is 16 residues.

The rearrangement uses TRBV4-2 and TRBJ1-5, with no clear D. CDR3 length: 16 residues. V dropped 4 bases and J dropped 4 bases, with 17 bases sitting between them. Per germline, CDR1 LGHNA and CDR2 YNFKEQ. Written as DNA, the CDR3 is TGTGCCAGCAGCCCCGGGGAGGCAGATCTTAATCAGCCCCAGCATTTT. Its protein product is CASSPGEADLNQPQHF.

This chain joins TRBV30 and TRBJ1-3; tentative D call: TRBD1 (6 bases). The CDR3 consists of 17 residues. The V and J ends lost 3 bases and 6 bases respectively, with 24 bases between them. Per germline, CDR1 GTSNPN and CDR2 SVGIG (reference sequence). CDR3 region: CAWRPPRIRGSENTIYF. CDR3 DNA sequence: TGTGCCTGGAGACCGCCCAGGATCAGGGGTTCGGAAAACACCATATATTTT. Looking up the rest from reference TRBV30 and TRBJ1-3 gives the full variable domain: SQTIHQWPATLVQPVGSPLSLECTVEGTSNPNLYWYRQAAGRGLQLLFYSVGIGQISSEVPQNLSASRPQDRQFILSSKKLLLSDSGFYLCAWRPPRIRGSENTIYFGEGSWLTVV.

Here the CDR3 reads CASRVTGRLSTDTQYF. CDR3 nucleotide sequence: TGTGCCAGCAGGGTGACTGGCAGACTATCCACAGATACGCAGTATTTT. This chain connects TRBV28 to TRBJ2-3, with D maybe TRBD2 (5 bases). Germline CDR1 and CDR2: MDHEN and SYDVKM. Deletions cut 6 bases from V and 2 bases from J, with 18 bases between. This CDR3 is built from 16 residues. Full variable domain (missing parts from reference TRBV28 and TRBJ2-3): DVKVTQSSRYLVKRTGEKVFLECVQDMDHENMFWYRQDPGLGLRLIYFSYDVKMKEKGDIPEGYSVSREKKERFSLILESASTNQTSMYLCASRVTGRLSTDTQYFGPGTRLTVL.

This chain uses TRBV9 with TRBJ2-7; 8 positions match TRBD2. The J segment lost 3 bases and the V segment lost 4 bases, leaving 6 bases of the junction unmatched. Germline lookup yields CDR1 SGDLS and CDR2 YYNGEE. The CDR3 sequence is 14 residues long. The CDR3 sequence is CASSPGTRDYEQYF. The CDR3, as DNA: TGTGCCAGCAGCCCCGGGACTAGGGACTACGAGCAGTACTTC.

The chain employs TRBV10-3 and TRBJ1-2; D may be TRBD1 (5 bases). V was pared by 2 bases and J by 4 bases, with 8 bases between. The CDR3 runs to 13 residues. Germline-derived CDR1 and CDR2 are ENHRY and SYGVKD. CDR3 sequence reads: CAISEGGVYGYTF. Written as DNA, the CDR3 is TGTGCCATCAGTGAGGGAGGGGTCTATGGCTACACCTTC.

The chain couples TRBV5-1 to TRBJ2-3; the match to TRBD2 covers 9 bases. V lost 4 bases to trimming and J lost 5 bases; unmatched junction nucleotides: 8. CDR1 SGHRS and CDR2 YFSETQ come from the germline V gene. This CDR3 region has 15 residues. CDR3 DNA sequence: TGCGCCAGCAGCCCCGGACTAGCGATGATAGATACGCAGTATTTT. Protein: CASSPGLAMIDTQYF.

The rearrangement joins TRBV27 to TRBJ2-3; D possibly corresponds to TRBD2 (5 bases). This CDR3 has 14 residues. Germline V gene sequence: CDR1 MNHEY, CDR2 SMNVEV (reference sequence). Trimming removed 3 bases from V and 2 bases from J, with 9 bases in between. The CDR3 nucleotides read TGTGCCAGCAGTTTCGCAGCGGCCACAGATACGCAGTATTTT. Residues: CASSFAAATDTQYF.

This clone has only one observation. This chain's CDR3 is CASSLGVNTGELFF. CDR3 nucleotides: TGTGCCAGCAGTCTCGGGGTAAACACCGGGGAGCTGTTTTTT. The rearrangement joins TRBV28 to TRBJ2-2, with D maybe TRBD2 (5 bases). The CDR3 spans 14 residues. Germline V CDR1 and CDR2: MDHEN, SYDVKM. V was cut by 5 bases and J by 2 bases, with 9 bases left in between.

V is TRBV25-1 and J is TRBJ2-3, with TRBD1 matching 8 bases. Germline CDR1 is MGHDK and CDR2 is SYGVNS. The CDR3 is 13 amino acids. V was pared by 3 bases and J by 7 bases, with 3 bases of the junction left unmatched. The CDR3 DNA follows: TGTGCCAGCAGTGACGACAGGGGAAATACGCAGTATTTT. This codes for CASSDDRGNTQYF.

The chain employs TRBV9 and TRBJ1-6; a weak D match, TRBD1 (5 bases). The V gene's germline CDR1 is SGDLS and CDR2 YYNGEE. V lost 0 bases and J 7 bases, leaving 8 bases between the germline ends. The CDR3 covers 14 residues. CDR3 sequence reads: CASSVAGWNSPLHF. CDR3 DNA sequence: TGTGCCAGCAGCGTAGCAGGGTGGAATTCACCCCTCCACTTT.

CDR3 in amino acids: CASSFGLAGGTEDTQYF. The CDR3 DNA reads as TGTGCCAGCAGCTTCGGGCTAGCGGGAGGGACGGAAGATACGCAGTATTTT. The chain combines TRBV7-8 with TRBJ2-3; 12 nucleotides line up with TRBD2. CDR1 SGHVS and CDR2 FQNEAQ come from the germline V gene. V gave up 3 bases and J gave up 5 bases; unmatched junction bases: 9. This CDR3 has 17 amino acids.

The chain recombines TRBV19 with TRBJ2-1; 7 bases are a match to TRBD1. V dropped 3 bases and J dropped 9; count of bases not matched to a gene: 5. This CDR3 is built from 13 residues. Germline assignment: CDR1 LNHDA and CDR2 SQIVND (reference sequence). In nucleotides, the CDR3 is TGTGCCAGTAGTATGACAGGGATCGGTGAGCAGTTCTTC. Its protein is CASSMTGIGEQFF.

This clone was seen a handful of times. The chain has TRBV4-1 and TRBJ1-2; tentatively, D is TRBD1 (5 bases). V dropped 4 bases and J dropped 0 bases, with 9 bases sitting between them. The CDR3 totals 14 residues. CDR1 is MGHRA and CDR2 is YSYEKL in the germline V gene. The CDR3 protein is CASSPDSANYGYTF. The CDR3 DNA is TGCGCCAGCAGCCCCGACAGTGCTAACTATGGCTACACCTTC.

The chain employs TRBV6-5 and TRBJ1-2; 7 bases are shared with TRBD1. CDR3 length: 13 residues. V lost 5 bases, J lost 5 bases, and 5 bases stayed unmatched. CDR1 MNHEY and CDR2 SVGAGI come from the germline V gene. CDR3 loop: CASSRQGPYGYTF. In DNA, the CDR3 is TGTGCCAGCAGTCGACAGGGTCCTTATGGCTACACCTTC.

This clone turned up a few times. The V and J genes are TRBV11-2 and TRBJ2-7; D possibly corresponds to TRBD1 (5 bases). With 2 bases removed from V and 0 bases from J, the gap between germline ends came to 11 bases. The V gene's germline CDR1 is SGHAT and CDR2 FQNNGV. CDR3 length: 15 residues. CDR3 loop: CASSLRGSSSYEQYF. The CDR3 DNA is TGTGCCAGCAGCTTAAGGGGCTCGAGCTCCTACGAGCAGTACTTC. The whole variable domain, filled in from reference TRBV11-2 and TRBJ2-7, reads EAGVAQSPRYKIIEKRQSVAFWCNPISGHATLYWYQQILGQGPKLLIQFQNNGVVDDSQLPKDRFSAERLKGVDSTLKIQPAKLEDSAVYLCASSLRGSSSYEQYFGPGTRLTVT.

This clone was seen only a few times. CDR3 nucleotides: TGTGCCAGCAGTGCCACCCTAGATGAAGCTTTCTTT. Translation: CASSATLDEAFF. This chain joins TRBV6-1 and TRBJ1-1; D is unclear. CDR3 length: 12 residues. The germline V gene has CDR1 MNHNS and CDR2 SASEGT. The V and J ends lost 4 bases and 7 bases respectively, with 10 bases between them.

The rearrangement links TRBV2 to TRBJ2-5; 7 bases agree with TRBD2. V lost 6 bases, J lost 1 base, and 8 bases stayed unmatched. The germline gives CDR1 SNHLY, CDR2 FYNNEI. This CDR3 is 15 amino acids long. The CDR3 is CASSERRGSQETQYF. The CDR3 nucleotides read TGTGCCAGCAGCGAACGGCGGGGGAGCCAAGAGACCCAGTACTTC.

The chain is built from TRBV27 and TRBJ2-3; TRBD2 agrees at 11 bases. Germline loops: CDR1 MNHEY, CDR2 SMNVEV (reference sequence). V dropped 3 bases and J dropped 3; count of bases not matched to a gene: 2. This CDR3 is 15 amino acids long. DNA of the CDR3: TGTGCCAGCAGTTTGGGACTAGCGGTTACAGATACGCAGTATTTT. It is translated as CASSLGLAVTDTQYF.

V gene TRBV4-1 combines with J gene TRBJ2-1; TRBD2 agrees at 7 bases. V lost 3 bases and J lost 6; bases outside the gene matches: 5. The CDR3 totals 14 residues. The germline gives CDR1 MGHRA, CDR2 YSYEKL. CDR3 loop: CASSQAGVVNEQFF. The CDR3 region has the DNA TGCGCCAGCAGCCAGGCGGGAGTGGTCAATGAGCAGTTCTTC.

This chain links TRBV19 with TRBJ2-7; weak D call: TRBD1 (7 bases). V lost 5 bases and J lost 2, with 13 bases in between. The CDR3 totals 14 residues. Looked up from germline, CDR1 is LNHDA and CDR2 is SQIVND (reference sequence). The CDR3 here is CASSAGQRTYEQYF. In DNA form, the CDR3 reads TGTGCCAGTAGTGCGGGACAGAGAACCTACGAGCAGTACTTC.